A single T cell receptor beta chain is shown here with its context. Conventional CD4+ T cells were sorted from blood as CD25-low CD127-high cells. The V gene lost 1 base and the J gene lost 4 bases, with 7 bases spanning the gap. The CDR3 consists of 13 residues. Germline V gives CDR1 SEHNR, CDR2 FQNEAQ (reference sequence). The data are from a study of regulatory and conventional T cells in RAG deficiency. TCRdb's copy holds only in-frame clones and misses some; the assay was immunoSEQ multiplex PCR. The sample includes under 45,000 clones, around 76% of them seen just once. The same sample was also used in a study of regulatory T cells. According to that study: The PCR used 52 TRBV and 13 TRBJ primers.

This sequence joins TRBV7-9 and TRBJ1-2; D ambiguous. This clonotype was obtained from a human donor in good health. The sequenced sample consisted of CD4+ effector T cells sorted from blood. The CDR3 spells CASSLGTAYGYTF. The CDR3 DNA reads TGTGCCAGCAGCTTAGGGACGGCCTATGGCTACACCTTC.